This T cell receptor (beta chain) was captured by sequencing in a study of graft-versus-host responses after intestinal transplantation. Whole-study findings and limits: Within allografts, high graft-versus-host to host-versus-graft clonal ratios were seen among patients with graft-donor T cell macrochimerism.

Assay used: immunoSEQ multiplex PCR; TCRdb lists only in-frame clones, some missing. There are 110,000 to 150,000 clones in the sample; about 90% occur only once, and around 0.2% lies in the top ten. This clone came up once. Its antigen remains unidentified. The specimen comprised unstimulated CD4+ T cells sorted from spleen or lymph node cells, sampled before intestinal transplant. This receptor was taken from a human donor who received an intestinal transplant.

The CDR3 DNA follows: TGTGCCAGCAGCCAAGATGGGACTAGCGGGAGTTGGGATACGCAGTATTTT. This gives the protein CASSQDGTSGSWDTQYF. This chain joins TRBV4-2 and TRBJ2-3, with 14 bases fitting TRBD2. Germline V CDR1 and CDR2: LGHNA, YNFKEQ. CDR3 length: 17 amino acids. V lost 0 bases and J lost 6; bases outside the gene matches: 5.